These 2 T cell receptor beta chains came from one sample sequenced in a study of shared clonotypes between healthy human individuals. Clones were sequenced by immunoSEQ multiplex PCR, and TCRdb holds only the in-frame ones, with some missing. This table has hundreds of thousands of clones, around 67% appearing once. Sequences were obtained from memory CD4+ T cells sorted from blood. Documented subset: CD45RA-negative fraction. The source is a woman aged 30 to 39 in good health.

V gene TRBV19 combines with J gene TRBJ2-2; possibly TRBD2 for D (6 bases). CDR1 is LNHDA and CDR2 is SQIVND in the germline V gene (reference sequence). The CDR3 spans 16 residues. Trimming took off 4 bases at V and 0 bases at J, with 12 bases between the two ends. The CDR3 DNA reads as TGTGCCAGTAGTAGGAGGGCGGAGGCGAACACCGGGGAGCTGTTTTTT. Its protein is CASSRRAEANTGELFF.

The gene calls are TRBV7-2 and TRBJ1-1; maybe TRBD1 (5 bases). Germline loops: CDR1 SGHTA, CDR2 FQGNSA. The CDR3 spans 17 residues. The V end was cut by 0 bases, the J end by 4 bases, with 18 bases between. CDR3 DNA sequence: TGTGCCAGCAGCTTAGCTGGGATCCACCTGGGGGGCACTGAAGCTTTCTTT. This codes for CASSLAGIHLGGTEAFF.